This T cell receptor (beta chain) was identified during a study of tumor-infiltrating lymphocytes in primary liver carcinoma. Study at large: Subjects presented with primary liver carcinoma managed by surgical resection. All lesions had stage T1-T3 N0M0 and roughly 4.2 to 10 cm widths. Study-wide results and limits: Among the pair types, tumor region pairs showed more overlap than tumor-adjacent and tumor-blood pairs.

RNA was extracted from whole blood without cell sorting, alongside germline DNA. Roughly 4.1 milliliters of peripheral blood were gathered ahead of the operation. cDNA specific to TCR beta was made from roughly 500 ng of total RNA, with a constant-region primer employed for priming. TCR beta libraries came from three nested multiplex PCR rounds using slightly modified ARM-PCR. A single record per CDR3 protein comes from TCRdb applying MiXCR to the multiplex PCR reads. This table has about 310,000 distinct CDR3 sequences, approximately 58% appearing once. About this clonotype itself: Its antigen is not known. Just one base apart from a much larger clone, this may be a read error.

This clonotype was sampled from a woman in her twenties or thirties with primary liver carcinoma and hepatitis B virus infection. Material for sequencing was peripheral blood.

CDR3 residues: CASSQGLADPSYNEQFF. The CDR3 bases are TGTGCCAGCAGCCAGGGACTAGCGGATCCCTCCTACAATGAGCAGTTCTTC. The chain employs TRBV4-2 and TRBJ2-1; 11 bases line up with TRBD2. CDR3 length: 17 residues. CDR1 and CDR2 from the germline V gene are LGHNA and YNFKEQ. Trimming at V came to 3 bases and at J to 0 bases, leaving 4 bases not matched to a gene.